This TCR beta chain was captured by sequencing in a study of breast tumors, draining lymph nodes, adjacent tissues. Study observations and caveats: The data were judged consistent with most tumor T cells coming from lymph node and expanding in tumor. Tumor T cell lymph node origin was a supported hypothesis, not proven. Luminal-like breast cancer showed significantly higher tumor–nontumor repertoire similarity than basal-like. Tumor repertoires ranked between lymph nodes and nontumor tissue in diversity, with V and J gene preferences.

From the multiplex PCR reads, TCRdb called clonotypes with MiXCR, one entry per CDR3 protein. The table lists approximately 130,000 distinct CDR3 sequences, approximately 22% of them singletons, with 2.2% in the top ten. The lymph nodes were axillary draining lymph nodes from breast cancer patients. A remark on this clonotype: Its antigen is currently unknown. This sequence may be a read error, since a much larger clone differs from it by one base.

The sequence was obtained from a female donor with breast cancer. Some clones in this sample may be carry-over from other donors' samples. The source material was axillary lymph node tissue.

The CDR3 coding sequence is TGTGCCAGCGGCCAAGGCCGGCGGGGTGAGCAGTTCTTC. Amino acid sequence: CASGQGRRGEQFF. V usage is TRBV3-1 and J usage is TRBJ2-1, with D possibly being TRBD2 (6 bases). Germline lookup yields CDR1 LGHDT and CDR2 YNNKEL (reference sequence). The CDR3 is 13 residues long.